This is a list of T cell receptor beta chains from one sample in a study of post-analysis software for immune sequencing data. One entry per CDR3 protein, called by TCRdb with MiXCR from the PCR reads. The sample holds hundreds of thousands of distinct CDR3 sequences, 53% seen once. The sequencing sample was made of blood. The receptors derive from a girl under 18 with multiple sclerosis. Each CDR3 is given with its conserved first and last residue. D genes are given only for firm matches. A row's size may be missing; if present it is once, few, many or a size class.

>TRBD1|TRBJ2-1|TRBV5-1|.
CASSFEGAGNEQFF
TGCGCCAGCAGCTTTGAGGGGGCCGGCAATGAGCAGTTCTTC
>TRBD1|TRBJ2-7|TRBV5-1|.
CASSLSGTGIYEQYF
TGCGCCAGCAGCTTGTCCGGGACAGGGATCTACGAGCAGTACTTC
>TRBD2|TRBJ2-7|TRBV7-2|once
CASSLEPGTSAYEQYF
TGTGCCAGCAGCTTAGAGCCCGGGACTAGCGCCTACGAGCAGTACTTC
>TRBD2|TRBJ2-7|TRBV27|.
CASANGRHFSYEQYF
TGTGCCAGCGCCAACGGGAGGCACTTCTCCTACGAGCAGTACTTC
>.|TRBJ2-4|TRBV20-1|.
CSARPTWAGTTFLLQYF
TGCAGTGCTAGGCCCACGTGGGCCGGGACCACCTTCCTACTGCAGTACTTC
>.|TRBJ2-1|TRBV12-3/TRBV12-4|.
CASSLPGVGINNEQFF
TGTGCCAGCAGTTTACCGGGGGTTGGCATTAACAATGAGCAGTTCTTC
>.|TRBJ2-5|TRBV5-5|few
CASSLGGAKETQYF
TGTGCCAGCAGCTTGGGGGGGGCGAAAGAGACCCAGTACTTC
>.|TRBJ1-4|TRBV20-1|.
CSASAGATNEKLFF
TGCAGTGCTAGTGCAGGGGCAACTAATGAAAAACTGTTTTTT
>.|TRBJ1-5|TRBV15|.
CATSRDGRSQPQHF
TGTGCCACCAGCAGAGATGGCAGGTCTCAGCCCCAGCATTTT
>.|TRBJ1-5|TRBV28|.
CASSFLGNGNQPQHF
TGTGCCAGCAGTTTTCTCGGTAACGGGAATCAGCCCCAGCATTTT
>TRBD2|TRBJ2-7|TRBV11-2|.
CASSLEVGGYEQYF
TGTGCCAGCAGCTTAGAGGTGGGAGGGTACGAGCAGTACTTC
>TRBD2|TRBJ2-7|TRBV5-1|.
CASSLDAGGYYEQYF
TGCGCCAGCAGCTTGGATGCGGGAGGGTACTACGAGCAGTACTTC
>TRBD2|TRBJ2-1|TRBV2|.
CATTLSGVVINEQFF
TGTGCCACCACCCTGAGCGGGGTTGTTATCAATGAGCAGTTCTTC
>TRBD1|TRBJ2-7|TRBV30|.
CAWSHGQGYEQYF
TGTGCCTGGAGCCATGGACAGGGGTACGAGCAGTACTTC
>.|TRBJ2-6|TRBV10-3|few
CAISGQGGGANVLTF
TGTGCCATCAGTGGACAGGGAGGAGGGGCCAACGTCCTGACTTTC
>TRBD1|TRBJ2-5|TRBV7-2|few
CASSPGQSQETQYF
TGTGCCAGCAGCCCGGGACAGTCTCAAGAGACCCAGTACTTC
>TRBD2|TRBJ2-7|TRBV5-1|few
CASSWGASGLVTIAYEQYF
TGCGCCAGCAGCTGGGGGGCATCGGGACTAGTGACGATCGCCTACGAGCAGTACTTC
>TRBD2|TRBJ2-7|TRBV27|.
CASTDGFSGRNEQYF
TGTGCCAGCACTGATGGATTTAGCGGGAGGAACGAGCAGTACTTC
>.|TRBJ2-7|TRBV12-3/TRBV12-4|.
CASSFGGGRVVYEQYF
TGTGCCAGCAGTTTTGGTGGGGGCAGGGTCGTGTACGAGCAGTACTTC
>.|TRBJ2-4|TRBV4-1|few
CASSQGALAKNIQYF
TGCGCCAGCAGCCAGGGGGCACTGGCCAAAAACATTCAGTACTTC
>TRBD1|TRBJ2-5|TRBV7-9|.
CASSRTGARETQYF
TGTGCCAGCAGCCGGACAGGGGCACGAGAGACCCAGTACTTC
>.|TRBJ2-4|TRBV5-1|few
CASSFGDSAAYF
TGCGCCAGCAGCTTTGGTGACTCGGCAGCGTACTTC
>.|TRBJ1-5|TRBV20-1|.
CSANRAGMDIGNQPQHF
TGCAGTGCTAACAGGGCAGGGATGGATATAGGCAATCAGCCCCAGCATTTT
>TRBD2|TRBJ2-1|TRBV20-1|.
CKSGRADEQFF
TGCAAAAGCGGGAGGGCCGATGAGCAGTTCTTC
>.|TRBJ2-1|TRBV6-1|.
CASSEVRDYNEQFF
TGTGCCAGCAGTGAGGTCAGAGACTACAATGAGCAGTTCTTC
>.|TRBJ2-1|TRBV10-3|few
CAISERWQGGDDEQFF
TGTGCCATCAGTGAGCGTTGGCAGGGGGGAGATGATGAGCAGTTCTTC
>TRBD2|TRBJ2-3|TRBV6-5|few
CASSYLGLELSTDTQYF
TGTGCCAGCAGTTACTTGGGACTAGAGCTTAGCACAGATACGCAGTATTTT
>.|TRBJ2-3|TRBV20-1|.
CRARGYTDTQYF
TGCAGGGCTCGCGGGTACACAGATACGCAGTATTTT
>.|TRBJ1-1|TRBV20-1|.
CSASEHMNTEAFF
TGCAGTGCTAGCGAACACATGAACACTGAAGCTTTCTTT
>.|TRBJ2-7|TRBV5-1|.
CASSLVASSNYEQYF
TGCGCCAGCAGCTTGGTGGCGAGTAGTAACTACGAGCAGTACTTC
>TRBD2|TRBJ2-5|TRBV7-2|few
CASSLSRGGSLETQYF
TGTGCCAGCAGCTTATCCCGGGGGGGGAGTTTAGAGACCCAGTACTTC
>TRBD2|TRBJ2-7|TRBV20-1|few
CSATGGGYEQYF
TGCAGTGCTACGGGAGGGGGCTACGAGCAGTACTTC
>.|TRBJ1-4|TRBV5-1|.
CASSKNEKLFF
TGCGCCAGCAGCAAAAATGAAAAACTGTTTTTT
>TRBD1|TRBJ2-6|TRBV5-1|few
CASSLSTGGTGANVLTF
TGTGCCAGCAGCTTATCGACAGGGGGCACTGGGGCCAACGTCCTGACTTTC
>.|TRBJ1-4|TRBV5-1|.
CASSLVSAPGEKLFF
TGCGCCAGCAGCTTGGTATCAGCCCCCGGGGAAAAACTGTTTTTT
>TRBD1|TRBJ2-6|TRBV6-5|few
CASSYGDRGLGANVLTF
TGTGCCAGCAGTTACGGGGACAGGGGGCTGGGGGCCAACGTCCTGACTTTC
>.|TRBJ1-2|TRBV3-1|.
CASSQDGGRGASGYTF
TGTGCCAGCAGCCAAGATGGAGGGCGGGGCGCTAGTGGCTACACCTTC
>.|TRBJ1-1|TRBV10-3|few
CAISEDRMRTEAFF
TGTGCCATCAGTGAGGACAGAATGAGGACTGAAGCTTTCTTT
>.|TRBJ2-5|TRBV27|few
CASRGEQETQYF
TGTGCCAGCAGGGGGGAACAAGAGACCCAGTACTTC
>.|TRBJ2-5|TRBV5-8|.
CASSSGRGGYETQYF
TGTGCCAGCAGCTCGGGCAGGGGAGGGTACGAGACCCAGTACTTC
>TRBD1|TRBJ2-4|TRBV10-3|.
CAISPGDSQAKNIQYF
TGTGCCATCAGTCCCGGGGACAGCCAAGCCAAAAACATTCAGTACTTC
>.|TRBJ2-3|TRBV2|.
CASSGVHTDTQYF
TGTGCCAGCAGTGGGGTCCACACAGATACGCAGTATTTT
>.|TRBJ1-2|TRBV29-1|.
CSVEEIGYTF
TGCAGCGTTGAAGAGATTGGCTACACCTTC
>.|TRBJ2-2|TRBV30|.
CAWSGGRDIFNTGELFF
TGTGCCTGGAGTGGGGGCCGAGACATATTTAACACCGGGGAGCTGTTTTTT
>.|TRBJ2-7|TRBV12-3/TRBV12-4|few
CASSLGQSGYEQYF
TGTGCCAGCAGTTTAGGACAGAGCGGCTACGAGCAGTACTTC
>.|TRBJ2-7|TRBV20-1|.
CSAPQVTSSEQYF
TGCAGTGCTCCCCAAGTTACTAGCTCCGAGCAGTACTTC
>.|TRBJ1-1|TRBV6-1|few
CASRASAEAFF
TGTGCCAGCAGGGCCAGCGCTGAAGCTTTCTTT
>.|TRBJ1-2|TRBV5-1|.
CASSLGAIGDGYTF
TGCGCCAGCAGCTTGGGGGCGATCGGGGATGGCTACACCTTC
>TRBD2|TRBJ2-5|TRBV5-1|few
CASSPGLANYQETQYF
TGCGCCAGCAGCCCCGGACTAGCGAATTACCAAGAGACCCAGTACTTC
>.|TRBJ1-2|TRBV6-4|.
CASSPSVLTNYGYTF
TGTGCCAGCAGTCCCTCTGTTCTCACTAACTATGGCTACACCTTC